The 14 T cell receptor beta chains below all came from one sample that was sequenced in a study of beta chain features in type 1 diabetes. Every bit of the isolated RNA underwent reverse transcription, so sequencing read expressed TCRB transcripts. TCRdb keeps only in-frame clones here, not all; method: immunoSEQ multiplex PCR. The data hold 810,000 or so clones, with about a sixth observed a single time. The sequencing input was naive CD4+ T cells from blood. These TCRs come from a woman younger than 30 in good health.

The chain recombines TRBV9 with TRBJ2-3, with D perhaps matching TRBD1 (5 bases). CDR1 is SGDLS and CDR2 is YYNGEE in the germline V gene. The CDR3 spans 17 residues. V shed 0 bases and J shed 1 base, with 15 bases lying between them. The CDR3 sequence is CASSVATQDAGTDTQYF. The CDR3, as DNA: TGTGCCAGCAGCGTAGCTACACAGGACGCAGGCACAGATACGCAGTATTTT.

The CDR3, as DNA: TGCGCCAGCAGCCAAAGGTTGTCTAGCGGCACCCGACAATCCTACAATGAGCAGTTCTTC. Protein: CASSQRLSSGTRQSYNEQFF. V and J are TRBV4-3 and TRBJ2-1; TRBD2 agrees at 7 bases. CDR1 and CDR2 (germline): LGHNA, YSLEER. V lost 2 bases to trimming and J lost 1 base; unmatched junction nucleotides: 17. The CDR3 has 20 amino acids.

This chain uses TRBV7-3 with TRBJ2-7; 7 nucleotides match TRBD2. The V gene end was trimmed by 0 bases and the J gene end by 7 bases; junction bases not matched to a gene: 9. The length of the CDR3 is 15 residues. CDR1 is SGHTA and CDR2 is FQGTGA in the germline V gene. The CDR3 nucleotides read TGTGCCAGCAGCTTAACCCCCGGGGGGAGGGATGAGCAGTACTTC. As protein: CASSLTPGGRDEQYF.

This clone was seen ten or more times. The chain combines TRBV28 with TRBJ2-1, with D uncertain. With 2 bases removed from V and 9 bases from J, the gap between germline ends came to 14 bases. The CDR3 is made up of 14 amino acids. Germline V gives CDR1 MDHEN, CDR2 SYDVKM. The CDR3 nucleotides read TGTGCCAGCAGTTTAGCCCATTGGGGTCGTGAGCAGTTCTTC. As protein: CASSLAHWGREQFF.

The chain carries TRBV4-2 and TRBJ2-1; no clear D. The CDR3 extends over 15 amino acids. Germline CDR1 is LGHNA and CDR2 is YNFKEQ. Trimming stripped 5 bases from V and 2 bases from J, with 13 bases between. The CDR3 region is CASSSPQTAYNEQFF. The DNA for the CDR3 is TGTGCCAGCAGCTCCCCCCAGACCGCCTACAATGAGCAGTTCTTC.

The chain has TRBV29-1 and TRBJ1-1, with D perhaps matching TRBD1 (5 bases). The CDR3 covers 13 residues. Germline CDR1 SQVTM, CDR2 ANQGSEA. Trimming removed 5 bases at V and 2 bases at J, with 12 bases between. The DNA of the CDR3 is TGCAGCGTTAGCAGGGAGGTAAACACTGAAGCTTTCTTT. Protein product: CSVSREVNTEAFF.

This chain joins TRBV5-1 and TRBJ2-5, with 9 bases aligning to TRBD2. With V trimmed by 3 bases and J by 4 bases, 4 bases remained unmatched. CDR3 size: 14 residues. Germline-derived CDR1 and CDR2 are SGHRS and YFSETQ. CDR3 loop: CASSSGTSSETQYF. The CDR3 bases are TGCGCCAGCAGCTCAGGGACTAGCTCAGAGACCCAGTACTTC.

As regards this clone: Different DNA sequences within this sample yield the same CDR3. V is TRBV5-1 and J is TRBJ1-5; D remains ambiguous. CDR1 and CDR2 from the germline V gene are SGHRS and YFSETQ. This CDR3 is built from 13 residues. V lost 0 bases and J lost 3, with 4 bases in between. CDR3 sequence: CASSLGVNQPQHF. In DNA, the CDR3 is TGCGCCAGCAGCTTGGGGGTCAATCAGCCCCAGCATTTT.

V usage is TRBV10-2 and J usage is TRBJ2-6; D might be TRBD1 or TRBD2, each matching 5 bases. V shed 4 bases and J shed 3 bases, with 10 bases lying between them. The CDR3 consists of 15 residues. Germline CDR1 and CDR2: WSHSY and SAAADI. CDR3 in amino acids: CASSGGRGGANVLTF. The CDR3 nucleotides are TGCGCCAGCAGTGGGGGGAGAGGTGGGGCCAACGTCCTGACTTTC.

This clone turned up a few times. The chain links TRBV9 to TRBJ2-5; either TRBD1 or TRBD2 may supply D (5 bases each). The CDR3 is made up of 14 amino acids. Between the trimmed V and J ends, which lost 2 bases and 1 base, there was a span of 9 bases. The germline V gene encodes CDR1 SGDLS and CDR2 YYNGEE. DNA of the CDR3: TGTGCCAGCAGCGTCGACAGCGGCCAAGAGACCCAGTACTTC. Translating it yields CASSVDSGQETQYF.

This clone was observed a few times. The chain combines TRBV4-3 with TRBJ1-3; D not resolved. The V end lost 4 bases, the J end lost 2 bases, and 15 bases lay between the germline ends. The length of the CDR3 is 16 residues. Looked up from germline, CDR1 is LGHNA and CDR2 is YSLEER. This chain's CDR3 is CASSPHLETAGNTIYF. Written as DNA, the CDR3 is TGCGCCAGCAGCCCCCACCTTGAAACAGCTGGAAACACCATATATTTT.

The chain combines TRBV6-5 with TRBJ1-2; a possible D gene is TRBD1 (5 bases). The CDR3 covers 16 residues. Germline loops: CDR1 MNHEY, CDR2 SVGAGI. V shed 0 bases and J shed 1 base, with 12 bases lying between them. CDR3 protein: CASSYSSTAHNYGYTF. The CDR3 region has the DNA TGTGCCAGCAGTTACTCTTCGACAGCCCATAACTATGGCTACACCTTC.

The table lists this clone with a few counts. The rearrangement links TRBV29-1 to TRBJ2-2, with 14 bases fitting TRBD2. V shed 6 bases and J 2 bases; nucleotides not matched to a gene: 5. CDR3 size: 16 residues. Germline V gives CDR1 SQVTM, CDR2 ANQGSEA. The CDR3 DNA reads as TGCAGCGTGAGGGGGACTAGCGGGAGTAACACCGGGGAGCTGTTTTTT. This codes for CSVRGTSGSNTGELFF.

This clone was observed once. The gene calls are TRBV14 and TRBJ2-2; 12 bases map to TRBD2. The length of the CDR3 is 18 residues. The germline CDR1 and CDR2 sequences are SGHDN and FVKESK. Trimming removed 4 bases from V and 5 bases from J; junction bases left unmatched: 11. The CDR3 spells CASSPTFGGLAGTGELFF. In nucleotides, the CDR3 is TGTGCCAGCAGCCCCACGTTTGGCGGACTAGCGGGGACCGGGGAGCTGTTTTTT.